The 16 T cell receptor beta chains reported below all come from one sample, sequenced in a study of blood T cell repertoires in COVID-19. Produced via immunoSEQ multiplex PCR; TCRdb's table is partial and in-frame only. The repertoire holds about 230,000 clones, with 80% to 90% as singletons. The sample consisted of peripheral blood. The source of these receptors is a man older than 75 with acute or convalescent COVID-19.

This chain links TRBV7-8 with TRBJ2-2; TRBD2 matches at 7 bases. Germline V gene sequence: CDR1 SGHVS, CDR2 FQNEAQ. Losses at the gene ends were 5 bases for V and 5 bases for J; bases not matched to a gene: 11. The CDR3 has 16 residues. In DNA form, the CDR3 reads TGTGCCAGCAGCCTCCGGATATGGGGGGGAACCGGGGAGCTGTTTTTT. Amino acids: CASSLRIWGGTGELFF.

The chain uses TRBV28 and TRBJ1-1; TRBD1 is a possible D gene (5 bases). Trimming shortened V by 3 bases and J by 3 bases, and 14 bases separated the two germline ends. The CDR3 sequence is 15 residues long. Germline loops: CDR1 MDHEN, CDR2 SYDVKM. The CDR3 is CASSLGSDSDTEAFF. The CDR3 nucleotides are TGTGCCAGCAGTTTGGGGTCCGACAGTGACACTGAAGCTTTCTTT.

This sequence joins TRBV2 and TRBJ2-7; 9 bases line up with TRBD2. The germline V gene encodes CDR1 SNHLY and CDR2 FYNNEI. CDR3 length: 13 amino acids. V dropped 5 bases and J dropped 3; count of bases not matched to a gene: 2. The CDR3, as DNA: TGTGCCAGCAGTAGGACTAGCGACTACGAGCAGTACTTC. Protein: CASSRTSDYEQYF.

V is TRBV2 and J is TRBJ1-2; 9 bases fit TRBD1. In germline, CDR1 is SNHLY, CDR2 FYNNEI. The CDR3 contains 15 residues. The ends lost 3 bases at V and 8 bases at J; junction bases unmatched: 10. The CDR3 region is CASSEGQGGVGGYTF. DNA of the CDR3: TGTGCCAGCAGTGAGGGACAGGGAGGAGTGGGCGGCTACACCTTC.

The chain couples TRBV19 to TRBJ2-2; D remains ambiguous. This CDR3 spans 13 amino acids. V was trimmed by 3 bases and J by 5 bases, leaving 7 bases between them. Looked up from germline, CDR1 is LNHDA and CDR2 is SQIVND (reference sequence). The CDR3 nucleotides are TGTGCCAGTAGTATTACCCTAACCGGGGAGCTGTTTTTT. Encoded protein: CASSITLTGELFF. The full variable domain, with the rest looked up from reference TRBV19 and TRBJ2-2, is DGGITQSPKYLFRKEGQNVTLSCEQNLNHDAMYWYRQDPGQGLRLIYYSQIVNDFQKGDIAEGYSVSREKKESFPLTVTSAQKNPTAFYLCASSITLTGELFFGEGSRLTVL.

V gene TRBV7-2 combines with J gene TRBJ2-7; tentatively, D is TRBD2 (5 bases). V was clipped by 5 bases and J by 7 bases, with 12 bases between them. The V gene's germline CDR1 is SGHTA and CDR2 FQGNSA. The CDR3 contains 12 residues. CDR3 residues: CASSPLPGEQYF. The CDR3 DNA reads TGTGCCAGCAGCCCTCTCCCGGGGGAGCAGTACTTC.

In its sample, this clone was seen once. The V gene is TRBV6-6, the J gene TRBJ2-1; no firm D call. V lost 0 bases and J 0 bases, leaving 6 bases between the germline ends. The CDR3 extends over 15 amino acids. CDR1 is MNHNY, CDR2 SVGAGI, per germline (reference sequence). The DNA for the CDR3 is TGTGCCAGCAGTTACTCCACGAGCTCCTACAATGAGCAGTTCTTC. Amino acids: CASSYSTSSYNEQFF.

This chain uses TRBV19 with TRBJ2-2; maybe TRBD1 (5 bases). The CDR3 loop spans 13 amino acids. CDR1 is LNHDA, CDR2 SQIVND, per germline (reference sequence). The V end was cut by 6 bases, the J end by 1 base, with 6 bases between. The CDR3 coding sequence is TGTGCCAGTAGCGACAGGAACACCGGGGAGCTGTTTTTT. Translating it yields CASSDRNTGELFF.

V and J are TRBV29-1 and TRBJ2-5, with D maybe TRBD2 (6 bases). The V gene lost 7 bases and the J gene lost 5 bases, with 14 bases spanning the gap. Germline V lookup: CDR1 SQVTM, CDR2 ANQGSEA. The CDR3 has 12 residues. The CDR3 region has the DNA TGCAGCGGCGGGATGTTAATCGAGACCCAGTACTTC. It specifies CSGGMLIETQYF.

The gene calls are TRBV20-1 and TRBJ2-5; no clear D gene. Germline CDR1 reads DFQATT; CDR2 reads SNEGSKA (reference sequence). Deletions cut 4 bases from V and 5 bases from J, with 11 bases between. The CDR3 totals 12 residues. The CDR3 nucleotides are TGCAGTGCTACTGAGGCCGGGGAGACCCAGTACTTC. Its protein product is CSATEAGETQYF.

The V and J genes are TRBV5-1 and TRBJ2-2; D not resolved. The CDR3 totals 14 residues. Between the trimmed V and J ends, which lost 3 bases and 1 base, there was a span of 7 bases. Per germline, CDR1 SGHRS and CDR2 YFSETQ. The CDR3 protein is CASSSLGNTGELFF. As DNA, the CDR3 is TGCGCCAGCAGCTCACTCGGGAACACCGGGGAGCTGTTTTTT.

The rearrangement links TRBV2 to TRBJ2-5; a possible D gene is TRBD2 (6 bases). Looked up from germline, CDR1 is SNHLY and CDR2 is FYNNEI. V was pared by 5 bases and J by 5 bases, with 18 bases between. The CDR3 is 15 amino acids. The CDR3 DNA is TGTGCCAGCAGTTGGATAGCGGCTGGGGGGGAGACCCAGTACTTC. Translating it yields CASSWIAAGGETQYF.

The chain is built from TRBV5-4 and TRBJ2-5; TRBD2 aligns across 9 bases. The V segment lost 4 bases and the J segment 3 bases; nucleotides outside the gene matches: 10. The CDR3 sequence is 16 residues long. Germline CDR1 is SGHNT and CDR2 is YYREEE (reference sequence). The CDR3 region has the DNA TGTGCCAGCAGCCCCGGGGGAGCGGGAGGCGAAGAGACCCAGTACTTC. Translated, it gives CASSPGGAGGEETQYF.

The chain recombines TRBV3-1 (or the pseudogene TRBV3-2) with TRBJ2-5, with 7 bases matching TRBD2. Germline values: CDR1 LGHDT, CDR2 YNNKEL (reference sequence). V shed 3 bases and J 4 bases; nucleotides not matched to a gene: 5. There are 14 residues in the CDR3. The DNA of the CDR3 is TGTGCCAGCAGCCACCCTGGCGGGGGAGAGACCCAGTACTTC. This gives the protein CASSHPGGGETQYF.

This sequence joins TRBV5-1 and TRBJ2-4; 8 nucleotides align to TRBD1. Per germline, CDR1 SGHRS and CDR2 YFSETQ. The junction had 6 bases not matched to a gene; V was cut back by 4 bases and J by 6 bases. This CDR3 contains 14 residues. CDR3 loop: CASSPGQGGNIQYF. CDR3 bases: TGCGCCAGCAGCCCAGGACAGGGAGGAAACATTCAGTACTTC.

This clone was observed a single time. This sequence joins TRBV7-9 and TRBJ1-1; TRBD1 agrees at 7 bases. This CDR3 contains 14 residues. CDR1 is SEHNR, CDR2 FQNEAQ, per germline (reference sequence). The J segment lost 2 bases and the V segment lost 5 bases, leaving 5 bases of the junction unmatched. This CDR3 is CASSRDSQNTEAFF. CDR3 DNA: TGTGCCAGCAGCCGGGACAGCCAAAACACTGAAGCTTTCTTT.